These 21 T cell receptor beta chains came from one sample sequenced in a study of T cell repertoires in cytomegalovirus infection. No antigen has been assigned to these receptors. MiXCR was run by TCRdb on the reads, yielding one entry per CDR3 protein. In the table there are about 89,000 distinct CDR3 sequences, roughly 29% of which are singletons. The sequenced sample was CD8+ T cells from cultured PBMCs, obtained from culture after CMV antigen stimulation. The receptor set was obtained from a human donor in good health (CMV status not recorded). Some clones in this sample may be carry-over from other donors' samples.

CDR3 sequence (DNA): TGCAGTGCTAGAGATCATAGCGGGGGGGCCCCAGATACGCAGTATTTT. Protein sequence: CSARDHSGGAPDTQYF. The V call is TRBV20-1, the J call TRBJ2-3; the match to TRBD2 covers 11 bases. CDR1 and CDR2 from the germline V gene are DFQATT and SNEGSKA (reference sequence). CDR3 length equals 16 residues. V gave up 0 bases and J gave up 4 bases; unmatched junction bases: 6.

As concerns this clonotype: Mismatch with germline at one junction end may stem from a read error. The chain recombines TRBV19 with TRBJ1-2, with D possibly matching TRBD1 (5 bases). The CDR3 covers 12 residues. The germline V gene encodes CDR1 LNHDA and CDR2 SQIVND (reference sequence). This CDR3 reads CASSQGSYGCTF. The CDR3 coding sequence is TGTGCCAGTTCTCAGGGTAGCTATGGCTGCACCTTC. The variable domain in full, with the rest retrieved from reference TRBV19 and TRBJ1-2, is DGGITQSPKYLFRKEGQNVTLSCEQNLNHDAMYWYRQDPGQGLRLIYYSQIVNDFQKGDIAEGYSVSREKKESFPLTVTSAQKNPTAFYLCASSQGSYGCTFGSGTRLTVV.

The chain carries TRBV12-3 or TRBV12-4 and TRBJ2-3, with D tentatively TRBD1 (6 bases). Trimming cost V 5 bases and J 5 bases, with 17 bases left between them. The CDR3 is 15 residues long. CDR3 loop: CASSPPGPRGDTQYF. The CDR3 nucleotides are TGTGCCAGCAGTCCCCCCGGCCCCAGGGGAGATACGCAGTATTTT.

This clonotype appeared a few times. The gene calls are TRBV28 and TRBJ2-1; D may be TRBD1 or TRBD2 (5 bases each). Trimming left V 3 bases short and J 3 bases short, with 21 bases between. Germline V gene data show CDR1 as MDHEN and CDR2 as SYDVKM. This CDR3 spans 18 amino acids. The CDR3 loop is CASSFSRGTATDYNEQFF. For the CDR3, the DNA is TGTGCCAGCAGTTTTAGTCGAGGGACCGCTACTGACTACAATGAGCAGTTCTTC. Based on the CDR3 plus reference TRBV28 and TRBJ2-1, the full variable domain is DVKVTQSSRYLVKRTGEKVFLECVQDMDHENMFWYRQDPGLGLRLIYFSYDVKMKEKGDIPEGYSVSREKKERFSLILESASTNQTSMYLCASSFSRGTATDYNEQFFGPGTRLTVL.

The rearrangement joins TRBV11-1 to TRBJ2-5; 7 bases are shared with TRBD2. The CDR3 is made up of 13 amino acids. V lost 5 bases to trimming and J lost 7 bases; unmatched junction nucleotides: 7. The germline V gene has CDR1 SGHAT and CDR2 FQDESV (reference sequence). CDR3: CASSGGTTGTQYF. In DNA form, the CDR3 reads TGTGCCAGCAGCGGCGGGACTACCGGGACCCAGTACTTC. Supplemented by reference TRBV11-1 and TRBJ2-5, the full variable domain reads EAEVAQSPRYKITEKSQAVAFWCDPISGHATLYWYRQILGQGPELLVQFQDESVVDDSQLPKDRFSAERLKGVDSTLKIQPAELGDSAMYLCASSGGTTGTQYFGPGTRLLVL.

This clonotype was seen at least ten times. The chain has TRBV7-2 and TRBJ1-6; TRBD1 is a possible D gene (5 bases). The CDR3 has 16 amino acids. The germline V gene has CDR1 SGHTA and CDR2 FQGNSA. The V end was cut by 5 bases, the J end by 7 bases, with 18 bases between. Here the CDR3 reads CASSLGLLSGNSPLHF. The CDR3 nucleotides read TGTGCCAGCAGCCTAGGCCTGTTGTCAGGGAATTCACCCCTCCACTTT. Variable domain in full (rest from reference TRBV7-2 and TRBJ1-6): GAGVSQSPSNKVTEKGKDVELRCDPISGHTALYWYRQSLGQGLEFLIYFQGNSAPDKSGLPSDRFSAERTGGSVSTLTIQRTQQEDSAVYLCASSLGLLSGNSPLHFGNGTRLTVT.

The chain carries TRBV7-6 and TRBJ2-2; no firm D call. The CDR3 totals 12 residues. Germline V gene sequence: CDR1 SGHVS, CDR2 FNYEAQ. Trimming took off 3 bases at V and 7 bases at J, with 6 bases between the two ends. CDR3 residues: CASSFYSGELFF. For the CDR3, the DNA is TGTGCCAGCAGCTTTTATAGCGGGGAGCTGTTTTTT.

This clonotype turned up a few times. The J gene is TRBJ1-6, the V gene TRBV2; no reliable D call. The length of the CDR3 is 12 residues. Germline CDR1 is SNHLY and CDR2 is FYNNEI. Trimming stripped 3 bases from V and 10 bases from J, with 7 bases between. The CDR3 spells CASSDTGSPLHF. DNA for the CDR3: TGTGCCAGCAGTGACACGGGCTCACCCCTCCACTTT.

The table lists this clonotype with many counts. Here the CDR3 reads CASSFFRGRDTEAFF. CDR3 coding DNA: TGTGCCAGCAGCTTTTTTCGGGGTCGAGACACTGAAGCTTTCTTT. The chain couples TRBV7-9 to TRBJ1-1; D remains unclear. The CDR3 runs 15 residues. The V end was cut by 3 bases, the J end by 3 bases, with 14 bases between. Germline lookup yields CDR1 SEHNR and CDR2 FQNEAQ (reference sequence).

There are a few counts of this clonotype. The chain uses TRBV5-4 and TRBJ2-7, with 9 bases aligning to TRBD1. The germline V gene encodes CDR1 SGHNT and CDR2 YYREEE (reference sequence). Trimming cost V 0 bases and J 6 bases; bases outside gene matches: 7. The CDR3 spans 15 residues. In DNA form, the CDR3 reads TGTGCCAGCAGCTTGGCGGGACAGGGTATACGCGAGCAGTACTTC. Amino acid sequence: CASSLAGQGIREQYF.

This clonotype turned up a few times. The CDR3 is CATSIRTGPDQPQHF. The CDR3 DNA reads TGTGCCACCAGCATTAGAACGGGGCCGGATCAGCCCCAGCATTTT. This chain links TRBV15 with TRBJ1-5, with D perhaps matching TRBD1 (5 bases). CDR1 and CDR2 from the germline V gene are LNHNV and YYDKDF (reference sequence). The CDR3 length is 15 residues. Trimming stripped 4 bases from V and 5 bases from J, with 15 bases between.

A few counts support this clonotype. The J gene is TRBJ2-7, the V gene TRBV20-1; either TRBD1 or TRBD2 may fit D (5 bases each). V was cut by 4 bases and J by 2 bases, with 15 bases left in between. From germline, CDR1 is DFQATT and CDR2 SNEGSKA (reference sequence). This CDR3 has 14 amino acids. Here the CDR3 reads CSANNPGTAYEQYF. The CDR3 DNA reads TGCAGTGCTAATAATCCAGGGACGGCCTACGAGCAGTACTTC.

This clonotype has a handful of counts. J is TRBJ2-1 and V is TRBV20-1; 11 nucleotides line up with TRBD2. The germline gives CDR1 DFQATT, CDR2 SNEGSKA (reference sequence). V trimming: 8 bases; J trimming: 6 bases; junction bases outside the gene matches: 6. There are 13 residues in the CDR3. The CDR3 DNA reads as TGCAGTAAATGGACTAGCGGGCCCAATGAGCAGTTCTTC. This gives the protein CSKWTSGPNEQFF.

In this sample, this clonotype turned up a few times. V usage is TRBV2 and J usage is TRBJ2-2; D is possibly TRBD2 (5 bases). The V and J ends lost 3 bases and 4 bases respectively, with 6 bases between them. The CDR3 contains 13 residues. Per germline, CDR1 SNHLY and CDR2 FYNNEI. In DNA form, the CDR3 reads TGTGCCAGCAGTGACGGACTCACCGGGGAGCTGTTTTTT. The encoded protein is CASSDGLTGELFF.

The chain is built from TRBV7-6 and TRBJ1-1, with unresolved D. This CDR3 contains 16 residues. Between the trimmed V and J ends, which lost 5 bases and 5 bases, there was a span of 21 bases. Germline V gene data show CDR1 as SGHVS and CDR2 as FNYEAQ. The CDR3: CASSTFDPAGGTEAFF. DNA for the CDR3: TGTGCCAGCAGCACATTCGACCCGGCGGGAGGTACTGAAGCTTTCTTT.

This clonotype was counted between two and nine times. CDR3 nucleotides: TGCGCCAGCAGCCAGAAAGAGTGGGAGTCCCTCTCACCCCTCCACTTT. As protein: CASSQKEWESLSPLHF. This chain joins TRBV4-1 and TRBJ1-6; D not resolved. V lost 3 bases and J 10 bases, leaving 19 bases between the germline ends. The CDR3 has 16 residues. Germline V lookup: CDR1 MGHRA, CDR2 YSYEKL.

On this clonotype: This clone may be a read error of a much larger clone one base away. The rearrangement links TRBV27 to TRBJ2-3; TRBD1 might be the D (6 bases). Per germline, CDR1 MNHEY and CDR2 SMNVEV (reference sequence). This CDR3 has 13 amino acids. The CDR3 DNA follows: TGTGCCGGCAGTAGTCAGGGGCCAGATACGCAGTATTTT. Its protein is CAGSSQGPDTQYF.

This clonotype was detected many times. The CDR3 here is CASSLSPFIYGYTF. CDR3 DNA sequence: TGCGCCAGCAGCTTGAGCCCGTTTATCTATGGCTACACCTTC. This chain connects TRBV5-1 to TRBJ1-2; no definite D call. CDR1 SGHRS and CDR2 YFSETQ come from the germline V gene. The CDR3 length is 14 residues. V lost 1 base to trimming and J lost 4 bases, with 11 bases between them.

This rearrangement joins TRBV12-3 or TRBV12-4 to TRBJ2-1, with D tentatively TRBD2 (6 bases). V lost 7 bases, J lost 0 bases, and 13 bases lay in between. CDR3 length: 15 amino acids. The CDR3 bases are TGTGCCAGCATCCTGGAGGGGAGCTCCTACAATGAGCAGTTCTTC. It specifies CASILEGSSYNEQFF.

Only a few counts were recorded for this clonotype. V and J are TRBV7-8 and TRBJ2-7; D uncertain. This CDR3 has 13 amino acids. Germline V CDR1 and CDR2: SGHVS, FQNEAQ. V shed 3 bases and J shed 0 bases, with 6 bases lying between them. CDR3 sequence (DNA): TGTGCCAGCAGCTTCCGGGCCTCCTACGAGCAGTACTTC. It is translated as CASSFRASYEQYF.

The chain combines TRBV6-5 with TRBJ1-2; the match to TRBD1 covers 8 bases. In germline, CDR1 is MNHEY, CDR2 SVGAGI. The CDR3 has 14 residues. The V and J ends lost 4 bases and 3 bases, in that order; junction bases with no gene match: 4. CDR3 loop: CASSSGGADYGYTF. The CDR3 DNA reads TGTGCCAGCAGTTCAGGGGGCGCTGACTATGGCTACACCTTC.